These 18 T cell receptor beta chains originate from one sample sequenced in a study of shared clonotypes between healthy human individuals. Sequencing was performed with immunoSEQ multiplex PCR; in TCRdb, only in-frame clones are kept and a portion is missing. The data hold some 2,500,000 clones, with roughly 90% observed a single time. The sample comprised naive CD4+ T cells from PBMCs. The subset was: CD45RA+ positively selected. These receptors were collected from a man between 18 and 35 years old in good health. Some clones in this sample may be carry-over from other donors' samples.

The V and J genes are TRBV2 and TRBJ2-5; 10 positions match TRBD1. The CDR3 is made up of 14 amino acids. V was clipped by 6 bases and J by 2 bases; unmatched bases: 3. Germline V gene data show CDR1 as SNHLY and CDR2 as FYNNEI. The CDR3 bases are TGTGCCAGCAGGACAGGGGGCGTTCAAGAGACCCAGTACTTC. It codes for CASRTGGVQETQYF.

The rearrangement joins TRBV30 to TRBJ2-2; no reliable D call. The CDR3 runs 14 residues. The germline V gene encodes CDR1 GTSNPN and CDR2 SVGIG (reference sequence). Trimming took off 7 bases at V and 0 bases at J, with 12 bases between the two ends. Here the CDR3 reads CASKWWANTGELFF. DNA for the CDR3: TGTGCCTCCAAGTGGTGGGCGAACACCGGGGAGCTGTTTTTT. The full variable domain, its missing parts supplied by reference TRBV30 and TRBJ2-2, is SQTIHQWPATLVQPVGSPLSLECTVEGTSNPNLYWYRQAAGRGLQLLFYSVGIGQISSEVPQNLSASRPQDRQFILSSKKLLLSDSGFYLCASKWWANTGELFFGEGSRLTVL.

The gene calls are TRBV6-5 and TRBJ2-7; 7 nucleotides match TRBD1. This CDR3 is 15 amino acids long. CDR1 MNHEY and CDR2 SVGAGI come from the germline V gene. Trimming took 2 bases from V and 0 from J; bases not matched to a gene: 4. The CDR3 loop is CASSYTRGSSYEQYF. As DNA, the CDR3 is TGTGCCAGCAGTTACACCAGGGGGAGCTCCTACGAGCAGTACTTC.

The CDR3 reads CASSHLTGVGNEQFF. The CDR3 coding sequence is TGTGCCAGCAGTCACCTCACAGGGGTGGGGAATGAGCAGTTCTTC. The V gene is TRBV27, the J gene TRBJ2-1, with TRBD1 matching 7 bases. The CDR3 covers 15 residues. CDR1 and CDR2 (germline): MNHEY, SMNVEV (reference sequence). V was clipped by 5 bases and J by 7 bases; unmatched bases: 11.

The V call is TRBV7-6, the J call TRBJ2-7; 9 bases agree with TRBD1. Per the germline V gene, CDR1 is SGHVS and CDR2 is FNYEAQ. Losses at the gene ends were 5 bases for V and 1 base for J; bases not matched to a gene: 9. This CDR3 contains 16 residues. This chain's CDR3 is CASSRRGQGGSYEQYF. The CDR3 DNA sequence: TGTGCCAGCAGCCGCCGGGGACAGGGAGGGTCCTACGAGCAGTACTTC.

This clone was counted only a few times. The chain joins TRBV18 to TRBJ1-5; 8 nucleotides match TRBD1. There are 15 residues in the CDR3. Germline V gives CDR1 KGHSH, CDR2 LQKENI. V was pared by 2 bases and J by 5 bases, with 5 bases of the junction left unmatched. CDR3 protein: CASSPSRQGYQPQHF. The CDR3 DNA reads TGTGCCAGCTCACCATCCAGACAGGGGTATCAGCCCCAGCATTTT.

To note about this clone: Other DNA variants within this sample encode the same CDR3. The chain employs TRBV7-2 and TRBJ1-1; TRBD1 agrees at 8 bases. With V trimmed by 5 bases and J by 0 bases, 5 bases remained unmatched. The CDR3 runs 15 residues. The germline V gene encodes CDR1 SGHTA and CDR2 FQGNSA. The CDR3 loop reads CASSPRQGMNTEAFF. The DNA for the CDR3 is TGTGCCAGCAGCCCACGACAGGGGATGAACACTGAAGCTTTCTTT.

The chain has TRBV2 and TRBJ1-4; D gene ambiguous. Germline CDR1 reads SNHLY; CDR2 reads FYNNEI. Trimming removed 3 bases from V and 5 bases from J, with 13 bases in between. The CDR3 has 15 amino acids. The CDR3 DNA reads TGTGCCAGCAGTGACTACAGAGACCTAAATGAAAAACTGTTTTTT. Protein product: CASSDYRDLNEKLFF.

The rearrangement joins TRBV12-2 to TRBJ2-3; the table gives TRBD2 as D, unverified against the DNA. TRBV12-2 constitutes a pseudogene. This CDR3 has 20 amino acids. CDR3 residues: CASRLVRSSGAKRYTDTQYF. The CDR3 DNA follows: TGTGCAAGTCGCTTAGTTCGGTCTAGCGGAGCGAAAAGGTACACAGATACGCAGTATTTT.

The rearrangement joins TRBV5-6 to TRBJ1-6; 10 bases match TRBD1. V shed 4 bases and J 9 bases; nucleotides not matched to a gene: 7. The CDR3 runs to 15 residues. The germline V gene has CDR1 SGHDT and CDR2 YYEEEE. CDR3 protein: CASSGPGQGFSPLHF. As DNA, the CDR3 is TGTGCCAGCAGCGGACCGGGACAGGGGTTTTCACCCCTCCACTTT.

Only one count was recorded for this clone. The chain recombines TRBV28 with TRBJ2-3; no reliable D call. Germline assignment: CDR1 MDHEN and CDR2 SYDVKM. V lost 5 bases, J lost 6 bases, and 12 bases lay in between. This CDR3 comprises 13 residues. The CDR3 spells CASSPPHGDTQYF. CDR3 in DNA: TGTGCCAGCAGTCCCCCCCATGGGGATACGCAGTATTTT.

The chain has TRBV27 and TRBJ2-5; TRBD2 matches at 10 bases. Per the germline V gene, CDR1 is MNHEY and CDR2 is SMNVEV (reference sequence). With 7 bases clipped from V and 0 bases from J, the junction kept 8 bases outside the gene matches. This CDR3 is built from 16 residues. The DNA of the CDR3 is TGTGCCAGCAACAGAGGCACTAGCGGGAACCAAGAGACCCAGTACTTC. This gives the protein CASNRGTSGNQETQYF.

The genes are TRBV5-4 and TRBJ2-2; TRBD2 matches at 9 bases. Germline-derived CDR1 and CDR2 are SGHNT and YYREEE (reference sequence). This CDR3 is built from 17 residues. V trimming: 4 bases; J trimming: 1 base; junction bases outside the gene matches: 8. The CDR3 bases are TGTGCCAGCAGCCGGGGGCCTAGCGGGGAGAACACCGGGGAGCTGTTTTTT. This translates into CASSRGPSGENTGELFF.

The genes are TRBV6-1 and TRBJ2-3; 7 nucleotides line up with TRBD2. This CDR3 region has 14 residues. With V trimmed by 9 bases and J by 2 bases, 8 bases remained unmatched. In germline, CDR1 is MNHNS, CDR2 SASEGT. Here the CDR3 DNA reads TGTGCCAGTATAGCGGGTTCTTACACAGATACGCAGTATTTT. Its translation: CASIAGSYTDTQYF.

The chain joins TRBV25-1 to TRBJ1-6, with 9 bases aligning to TRBD1. The CDR3 is 15 residues long. Germline V lookup: CDR1 MGHDK, CDR2 SYGVNS. J was trimmed by 7 bases and V by 4 bases; bases with no gene match: 5. CDR3 DNA sequence: TGTGCCAGCAGTGTCCACAGGGGGCAGAATTCACCCCTCCACTTT. Amino acids: CASSVHRGQNSPLHF.

The chain recombines TRBV5-5 with TRBJ1-2; tentative D call: TRBD1 (6 bases). CDR1 is SGHKS, CDR2 YYEKEE, per germline (reference sequence). V shed 5 bases and J shed 8 bases, with 16 bases lying between them. The CDR3 is 13 residues long. Here the CDR3 DNA reads TGTGCCAGCAGGGTTCCGGGACACTTAGGCTACACCTTC. Amino acid sequence: CASRVPGHLGYTF. The entire variable domain, with the rest obtained from reference TRBV5-5 and TRBJ1-2, is as follows: DAGVTQSPTHLIKTRGQQVTLRCSPISGHKSVSWYQQVLGQGPQFIFQYYEKEERGRGNFPDRFSARQFPNYSSELNVNALLLGDSALYLCASRVPGHLGYTFGSGTRLTVV.

V usage is TRBV7-3 and J usage is TRBJ2-3, with TRBD1 as a possible D gene (6 bases). Germline V lookup: CDR1 SGHTA, CDR2 FQGTGA. This CDR3 has 15 residues. Trimming pared 2 bases from V and 2 bases from J, leaving 11 bases between. Here the CDR3 DNA reads TGTGCCAGCAGCTTACTCGGACAGTTCACAGATACGCAGTATTTT. Its translation: CASSLLGQFTDTQYF.

The chain recombines TRBV7-2 with TRBJ2-5, with 9 bases lining up with TRBD1. CDR3 length: 15 amino acids. Losses at the gene ends were 5 bases for V and 5 bases for J; bases not matched to a gene: 9. Germline CDR1 reads SGHTA; CDR2 reads FQGNSA. The CDR3 sequence is CASSPQQGAGETQYF. CDR3 DNA: TGTGCCAGCAGCCCCCAACAGGGGGCGGGGGAGACCCAGTACTTC. Full variable domain (remainder filled in from reference TRBV7-2 and TRBJ2-5): GAGVSQSPSNKVTEKGKDVELRCDPISGHTALYWYRQSLGQGLEFLIYFQGNSAPDKSGLPSDRFSAERTGGSVSTLTIQRTQQEDSAVYLCASSPQQGAGETQYFGPGTRLLVL.